The 17 T cell receptor beta chains below come from one sample, sequenced in a study of blood T cells in healthy people across ages (dated by TCRdb to about 2015). Libraries were built with 5' RACE. The listed sequencing device is Illumina HiSeq 2500. A second roughly 6 to 11 cycle PCR used a sample-barcoded 5' primer and a J-beta primer mix. The public reads were run again by TCRdb, first through fastp at Q25 and then through MiXCR, and only productive beta chains were kept. Duplicate CDR3 protein sequences are folded into a single record with the most common DNA and genes. The sample table lists around 1,700,000 distinct CDR3 sequences, 28% of them with a count of one. Of the sample, less than 9.5% is held by the ten largest clones. The sequencing sample was made of blood. The receptors originated from a woman in her thirties in good health.

On this clonotype itself: With a much larger clone just one base away, this may be a read error. V and J are TRBV7-2 and TRBJ2-5, with TRBD1 identical over 9 bases. Germline assignment: CDR1 SGHTA and CDR2 FQGNSA. CDR3 size: 18 residues. V trimming: 1 base; J trimming: 2 bases; junction bases outside the gene matches: 11. The CDR3 protein is CTSSLEKAGTGLQETQYF. In DNA, the CDR3 is TGTACCAGCAGCTTAGAAAAGGCGGGGACAGGGTTACAAGAGACCCAGTACTTC.

This clonotype occurred a few times. A read error may account for a junction end that differs from germline. J is TRBJ2-3 and V is TRBV29-1, with D possibly being TRBD1 (6 bases). The germline gives CDR1 SQVTM, CDR2 ANQGSEA. This CDR3 is built from 15 residues. CDR3 sequence reads: CSVEDQGHGTDTQYF. Written as DNA, the CDR3 is TGCAGCGTAGAAGACCAGGGGCACGGGACAGATACGCAGTATTTT.

The gene calls are TRBV27 and TRBJ2-1, with D uncertain. Germline V gene sequence: CDR1 MNHEY, CDR2 SMNVEV (reference sequence). The germline V and J ends were trimmed by 8 bases and 1 base, with 9 bases remaining between them. This CDR3 is built from 13 residues. CDR3 sequence: CASGTASYNEQFF. For the CDR3, the DNA is TGTGCCAGCGGTACAGCATCCTACAATGAGCAGTTCTTC.

Worth noting for this clonotype: The junction shows a germline mismatch at one end, possibly a read error. This chain joins TRBV2 and TRBJ2-6; 9 nucleotides agree with TRBD1. Germline values: CDR1 SNHLY, CDR2 FYNNEI. The CDR3 runs 17 residues. The CDR3 here is CASGAGTGLLGANVRTF. CDR3 bases: TGTGCCAGCGGAGCCGGGACAGGGCTTCTTGGGGCCAACGTCCGGACTTTC.

This clonotype has a count of ten or more. The chain has TRBV9 and TRBJ2-7; 9 bases are shared with TRBD2. This CDR3 comprises 12 residues. Trimming at V came to 4 bases and at J to 10 bases, leaving 6 bases not matched to a gene. The germline gives CDR1 SGDLS, CDR2 YYNGEE. The CDR3 coding sequence is TGTGCCAGCAGCACAGGGACTAGCCACCAGTACTTC. Translating gives CASSTGTSHQYF.

The chain combines TRBV18 with TRBJ2-1, with D unclear. V was pared by 3 bases and J by 0 bases, with 12 bases between. Germline V CDR1 and CDR2: KGHSH, LQKENI. The CDR3 loop spans 16 amino acids. In nucleotides, the CDR3 is TGTGCCAGCTCACCGTCAGAAGGTGGCTCCTACAATGAGCAGTTCTTC. This translates into CASSPSEGGSYNEQFF.

This clonotype was seen more than once but under ten times. This chain joins TRBV20-1 and TRBJ2-7, with TRBD1 identical over 7 bases. The CDR3 spans 14 residues. Trimming removed 4 bases from V and 0 bases from J; junction bases left unmatched: 6. From germline, CDR1 is DFQATT and CDR2 SNEGSKA (reference sequence). As DNA, the CDR3 is TGCAGTGCTACTGGGACAGTGAGCTCCTACGAGCAGTACTTC. This translates into CSATGTVSSYEQYF.

The chain couples TRBV10-3 to TRBJ2-2, with 8 bases that match TRBD1. V lost 6 bases and J lost 8; bases outside the gene matches: 2. Germline V gene data show CDR1 as ENHRY and CDR2 as SYGVKD. The CDR3 is made up of 12 amino acids. CDR3 coding DNA: TGTGCCATCAGCCAGGGGGCTGGGGAGCTGTTTTTT. The encoded protein is CAISQGAGELFF.

This clonotype has at least ten counts. This chain uses TRBV11-1 with TRBJ2-5, with 7 bases aligning to TRBD1. J was trimmed by 1 base and V by 4 bases; bases with no gene match: 6. CDR3 length equals 15 residues. CDR1 is SGHAT, CDR2 FQDESV, per germline (reference sequence). The CDR3 loop is CASSSGQVSQETQYF. CDR3 bases: TGTGCCAGCAGCTCCGGACAGGTCAGCCAAGAGACCCAGTACTTC.

This clonotype was recorded a few times. The gene calls are TRBV2 and TRBJ2-7, with D perhaps TRBD1 (6 bases). V was clipped by 2 bases and J by 4 bases, with 9 bases between them. Germline-derived CDR1 and CDR2 are SNHLY and FYNNEI. This CDR3 region has 13 residues. This CDR3 is CASSENTGYEQYF. CDR3 in DNA: TGTGCCAGCAGTGAAAATACAGGGTACGAGCAGTACTTC.

This clonotype came up a few times. The CDR3 nucleotides are TGTGCCAGCAATTTTGGGCCAGCCGGGAATGAAAAACTGTTTTTT. It codes for CASNFGPAGNEKLFF. The chain joins TRBV2 to TRBJ1-4; no firm D call. Deletions cut 7 bases from V and 5 bases from J, with 17 bases between. Per the germline V gene, CDR1 is SNHLY and CDR2 is FYNNEI. The CDR3 consists of 15 residues.

This clonotype came up a few times. The chain uses TRBV18 and TRBJ2-5; 8 nucleotides line up with TRBD2. The J call is doubtful: the DNA matches TRBJ2-7 better. This CDR3 has 14 residues. Germline V gene data show CDR1 as KGHSH and CDR2 as LQKENI. CDR3 nucleotides: TGTGCCAGCTCACCGAACGGGGGGGCCTACGAGCAGTACTTC. Translation: CASSPNGGAYEQYF.

This clonotype was counted many times. This rearrangement joins TRBV9 to TRBJ2-4; 9 nucleotides align to TRBD1. The V and J ends lost 0 bases and 1 base, in that order; junction bases with no gene match: 2. The CDR3 extends over 16 amino acids. CDR1 and CDR2 from the germline V gene are SGDLS and YYNGEE. The chain's CDR3 is CASSVGDRVAKNIQYF. In DNA, the CDR3 is TGTGCCAGCAGCGTAGGGGACAGGGTGGCCAAAAACATTCAGTACTTC.

This clonotype was detected ten times or more. The V and J genes are TRBV6-6 and TRBJ2-3; TRBD2 matches 9 bases. CDR3 length: 15 amino acids. The ends lost 0 bases at V and 7 bases at J; junction bases unmatched: 5. Germline CDR1 is MNHNY and CDR2 is SVGAGI (reference sequence). CDR3 residues: CASSYSASGVNTQYF. The CDR3 DNA sequence: TGTGCCAGCAGTTACTCGGCTAGCGGGGTGAATACGCAGTATTTT.

The genes are TRBV9 and TRBJ2-1; 14 bases are shared with TRBD2. V dropped 2 bases and J dropped 8; count of bases not matched to a gene: 6. There are 16 residues in the CDR3. The germline CDR1 and CDR2 sequences are SGDLS and YYNGEE. CDR3 bases: TGTGCCAGCAGCGTCTCCGGGACTAGCGGGAGATATGAGCAGTTCTTC. Translating gives CASSVSGTSGRYEQFF. Filled out from reference TRBV9 and TRBJ2-1, the complete variable domain reads DSGVTQTPKHLITATGQRVTLRCSPRSGDLSVYWYQQSLDQGLQFLIQYYNGEERAKGNILERFSAQQFPDLHSELNLSSLELGDSALYFCASSVSGTSGRYEQFFGPGTRLTVL.

Turning to this clonotype: One junction end disagrees with the germline gene, perhaps due to a read error. The chain recombines TRBV7-2 with TRBJ2-6; 10 nucleotides agree with TRBD2. Germline V gene lookup returns CDR1 SGHTA and CDR2 FQGNSA. The CDR3 covers 19 residues. The CDR3 reads CASSPRSLAGVSGANVRTF. For the CDR3, the DNA is TGTGCCAGCAGCCCGAGATCTCTAGCGGGAGTCTCTGGGGCCAACGTCCGGACTTTC.

This clonotype showed up just a few times. The chain is built from TRBV29-1 and TRBJ1-5; TRBD1 aligns across 7 bases. Looked up from germline, CDR1 is SQVTM and CDR2 is ANQGSEA. V lost 6 bases, J lost 5 bases, and 7 bases stayed unmatched. CDR3 size: 13 residues. The CDR3 protein is CSVKGTEHQPQHF. The CDR3 DNA sequence: TGCAGCGTGAAGGGGACAGAGCATCAGCCCCAGCATTTT.